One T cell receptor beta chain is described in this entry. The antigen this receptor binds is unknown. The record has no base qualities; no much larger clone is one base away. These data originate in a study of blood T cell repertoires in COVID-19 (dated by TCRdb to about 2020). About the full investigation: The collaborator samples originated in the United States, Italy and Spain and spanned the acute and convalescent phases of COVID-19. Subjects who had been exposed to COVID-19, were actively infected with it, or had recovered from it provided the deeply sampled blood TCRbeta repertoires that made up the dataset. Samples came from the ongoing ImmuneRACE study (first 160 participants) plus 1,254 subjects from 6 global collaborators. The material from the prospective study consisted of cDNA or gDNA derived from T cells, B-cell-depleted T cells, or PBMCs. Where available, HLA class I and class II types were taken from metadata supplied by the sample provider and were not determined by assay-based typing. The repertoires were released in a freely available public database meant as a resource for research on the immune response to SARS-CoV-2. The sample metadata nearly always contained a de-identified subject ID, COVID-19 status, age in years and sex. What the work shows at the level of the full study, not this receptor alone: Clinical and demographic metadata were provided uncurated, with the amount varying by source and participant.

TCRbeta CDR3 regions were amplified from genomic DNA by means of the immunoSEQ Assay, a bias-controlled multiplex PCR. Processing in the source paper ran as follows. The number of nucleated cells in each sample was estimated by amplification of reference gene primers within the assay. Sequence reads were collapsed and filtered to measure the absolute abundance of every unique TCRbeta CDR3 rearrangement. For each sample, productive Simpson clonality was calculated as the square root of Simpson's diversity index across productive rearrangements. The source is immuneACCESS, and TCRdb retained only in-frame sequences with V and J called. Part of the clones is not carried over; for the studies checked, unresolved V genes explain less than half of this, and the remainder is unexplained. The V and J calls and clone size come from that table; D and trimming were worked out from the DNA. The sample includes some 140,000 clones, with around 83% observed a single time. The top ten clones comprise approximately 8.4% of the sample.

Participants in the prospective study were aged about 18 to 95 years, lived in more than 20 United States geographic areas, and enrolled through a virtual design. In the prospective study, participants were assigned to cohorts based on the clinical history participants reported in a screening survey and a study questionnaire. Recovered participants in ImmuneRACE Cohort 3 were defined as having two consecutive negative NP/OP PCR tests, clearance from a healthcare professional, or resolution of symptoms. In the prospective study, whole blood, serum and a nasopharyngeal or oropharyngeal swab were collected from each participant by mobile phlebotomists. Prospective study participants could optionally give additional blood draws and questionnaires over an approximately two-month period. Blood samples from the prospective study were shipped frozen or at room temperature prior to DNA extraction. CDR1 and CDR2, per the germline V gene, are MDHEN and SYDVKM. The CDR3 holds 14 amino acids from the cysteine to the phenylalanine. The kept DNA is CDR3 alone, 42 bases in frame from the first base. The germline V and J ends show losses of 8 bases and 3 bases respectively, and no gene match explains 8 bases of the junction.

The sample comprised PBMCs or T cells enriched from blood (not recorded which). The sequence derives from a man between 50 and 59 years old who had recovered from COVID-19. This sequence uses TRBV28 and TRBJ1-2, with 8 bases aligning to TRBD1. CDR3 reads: CASGWTGRDYGYTF. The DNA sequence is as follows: TGTGCCAGCGGATGGACAGGGAGAGACTATGGCTACACCTTC.